This T cell receptor (beta chain) derives from a study of blood T cell repertoires in COVID-19 (dated by TCRdb to about 2020). Background for the entire study: Recovered participants in ImmuneRACE Cohort 3 were defined as having two consecutive negative NP/OP PCR tests, clearance from a healthcare professional, or resolution of symptoms. Collaborator samples came from the United States, Italy and Spain and covered acute and convalescent phases of COVID-19. The material from the prospective study consisted of cDNA or gDNA derived from T cells, B-cell-depleted T cells, or PBMCs. The dataset comprised deeply sampled blood TCRbeta repertoires from subjects exposed to, actively infected with, or recovered from COVID-19. The repertoires were released in a freely available public database meant as a resource for research on the immune response to SARS-CoV-2. The samples were drawn from two sources: the first 160 participants of the ongoing ImmuneRACE study, and 1,000 to 1,500 subjects contributed by 6 global collaborators. A de-identified subject ID, COVID-19 status, age in years and sex were almost always included in the sample metadata. HLA class I and class II types, where available, came from metadata supplied by the sample provider rather than from assay-based typing. Paper-wide results and their limitations: The quantity of clinical and demographic metadata differed by source and by participant and was supplied without curation.

TCRbeta CDR3 regions were amplified from genomic DNA using the immunoSEQ Assay, a bias-controlled multiplex PCR. On the authors' methods: The number of nucleated cells in each sample was estimated from the amplification of reference gene primers within the assay. Sequence reads were collapsed and filtered to measure the absolute abundance of every unique TCRbeta CDR3 rearrangement. Productive Simpson clonality was computed per sample as the square root of Simpson's diversity index over productive rearrangements. Imported from immuneACCESS, the table was reduced by TCRdb to in-frame sequences with V and J called. These copies leave out some clones; in studies compared against another copy, an unresolved V gene accounts for under half, and the cause of the remainder is not known. Clonal size and the V and J genes are those of that table, whereas D and trimming came from the DNA. The sample table holds fewer than 200,000 clones, of which around 83% were seen once. The ten largest clones represent around 23% of the sample.

As concerns this clone: Which antigen it targets is not known. The junction differs from germline at one of its ends, possibly a read error.

Enrolling through a virtual design, the prospective study's participants ranged in age from roughly 18 to 89 years and lived across about two dozen United States geographic areas. To assign participants to cohorts, the prospective study relied on clinical history that participants themselves reported in a screening survey and a study questionnaire. Mobile phlebotomists in the prospective study collected whole blood, serum and a nasopharyngeal or oropharyngeal swab from every participant. Prospective study participants could optionally give additional blood draws and questionnaires over a roughly two-month period. Blood samples from the prospective study were shipped frozen or at room temperature prior to DNA extraction. CDR3 length: 12 amino acids, cysteine to phenylalanine. CDR3 DNA is the only sequence kept; it has 36 bases, read in frame from the first base. The germline V gene (reference sequence) specifies SEHNR as CDR1 and FQNEAQ as CDR2.

The chain employs TRBV7-9 and TRBJ1-2; 12 junctional bases match TRBD1. The origin of this receptor is a woman in her 40s in a cohort exposed to, infected with or recovered from COVID-19 (not recorded which). Sequencing used PBMCs or T cells enriched from blood (not recorded which). The DNA is as follows: TGTGCCAGCAGCTGGGACAGGGGGCCAGCTCACTTC. This yields the protein CASSWDRGPAHF.